Shown below are 25 T cell receptor beta chains from a single sample sequenced in a study of control samples from healthy donors and cancer patients. Only in-frame clones appear in the TCRdb table, and some are missing; sequencing was by immunoSEQ multiplex PCR. The data contain about 230,000 clones, over 75% of them singletons. Material for sequencing was PBMCs. These TCRs come from a woman aged 55-70 years with lung cancer.

The chain couples TRBV3-1 (or the pseudogene TRBV3-2) to TRBJ1-1; 8 bases match TRBD1. The CDR3 length is 14 residues. V was pared by 3 bases and J by 4 bases, with 4 bases of the junction left unmatched. The germline V gene encodes CDR1 LGHDT and CDR2 YNNKEL (reference sequence). The CDR3 DNA is TGTGCCAGCAGCCATGGACAGGGTATCACTGAAGCTTTCTTT. The encoded protein is CASSHGQGITEAFF.

The gene calls are TRBV7-3 and TRBJ2-3; the D is unclear. The V end lost 0 bases, the J end lost 2 bases, and 12 bases lay between the germline ends. Germline values: CDR1 SGHTA, CDR2 FQGTGA. CDR3 length: 16 amino acids. As DNA, the CDR3 is TGTGCCAGCAGCTTAACGTATGACGGTTTCACAGATACGCAGTATTTT. Its translation is CASSLTYDGFTDTQYF.

The chain carries TRBV12-3 or TRBV12-4 and TRBJ2-5, with no clear D. This CDR3 has 13 amino acids. Trimming shortened V by 0 bases and J by 1 base, and 3 bases separated the two germline ends. CDR3 bases: TGTGCCAGCAGTTTAGCAGCCCAAGAGACCCAGTACTTC. It specifies CASSLAAQETQYF.

This chain uses TRBV6-2 or TRBV6-3 with TRBJ2-2; D remains ambiguous. With 0 bases removed from V and 6 bases from J, the gap between germline ends came to 5 bases. The CDR3 is made up of 13 amino acids. CDR1 and CDR2 (germline): MNHEY, SVGEGT. CDR3 protein: CASSYSVSGELFF. For the CDR3, the DNA is TGTGCCAGCAGTTACTCGGTATCCGGGGAGCTGTTTTTT.

This clone showed up just a few times. The chain couples TRBV30 to TRBJ1-2; weak D call: TRBD1 (5 bases). Trimming took off 2 bases at V and 8 bases at J, with 9 bases between the two ends. Germline values: CDR1 GTSNPN, CDR2 SVGIG (reference sequence). The CDR3 loop spans 11 amino acids. The CDR3: CAWSLTEGYTF. CDR3 nucleotide sequence: TGTGCCTGGAGTCTGACAGAAGGCTACACCTTC.

The gene calls are TRBV4-1 and TRBJ2-5, with 9 positions matching TRBD2. There are 18 residues in the CDR3. Germline values: CDR1 MGHRA, CDR2 YSYEKL. With V trimmed by 1 base and J by 2 bases, 11 bases remained unmatched. The CDR3 spells CASSQVSRLAGQQETQYF. The DNA for the CDR3 is TGCGCCAGCAGCCAAGTCTCGAGGCTAGCGGGGCAGCAAGAGACCCAGTACTTC.

V gene TRBV2 combines with J gene TRBJ1-1; D gene uncertain. The germline V gene encodes CDR1 SNHLY and CDR2 FYNNEI. Trimming cost V 7 bases and J 3 bases, with 12 bases left between them. The CDR3 runs to 13 residues. The DNA for the CDR3 is TGTGCCAGCACCTTGACGATTTACACTGAAGCTTTCTTT. As protein: CASTLTIYTEAFF.

The count of this clone is one. The rearrangement joins TRBV19 to TRBJ2-7; TRBD1 aligns across 8 bases. V was clipped by 3 bases and J by 4 bases; unmatched bases: 5. Germline CDR1 reads LNHDA; CDR2 reads SQIVND (reference sequence). The CDR3 is 14 residues long. The CDR3 is CASSIKDRVYEQYF. The CDR3 nucleotides read TGTGCCAGTAGTATTAAGGACAGGGTGTACGAGCAGTACTTC.

The rearrangement links TRBV7-9 to TRBJ2-4; D possibly uses TRBD1 or TRBD2 (5 bases each). Per germline, CDR1 SEHNR and CDR2 FQNEAQ (reference sequence). The CDR3 length is 15 residues. The germline V and J ends were trimmed by 1 base and 0 bases, with 7 bases remaining between them. CDR3 nucleotide sequence: TGTGCCAGCAGCTTAGGGGGGACAGCCAAAAACATTCAGTACTTC. It yields the protein CASSLGGTAKNIQYF.

The chain carries TRBV29-1 and TRBJ1-4; D gene ambiguous. This CDR3 contains 12 residues. Deletions cut 7 bases from V and 4 bases from J, with 10 bases between. CDR1 is SQVTM, CDR2 ANQGSEA, per germline. The CDR3 sequence is CSGYWVNEKLFF. CDR3 sequence (DNA): TGCAGCGGCTATTGGGTTAATGAAAAACTGTTTTTT. Full variable domain (remainder filled in from reference TRBV29-1 and TRBJ1-4): SAVISQKPSRDICQRGTSLTIQCQVDSQVTMMFWYRQQPGQSLTLIATANQGSEATYESGFVIDKFPISRPNLTFSTLTVSNMSPEDSSIYLCSGYWVNEKLFFGSGTQLSVL.

The genes are TRBV6-6 and TRBJ2-3; 7 nucleotides align to TRBD2. The CDR3 is made up of 14 amino acids. J gave up 4 bases and V 6 bases, and 7 bases lay outside the gene matches. Per the germline V gene, CDR1 is MNHNY and CDR2 is SVGAGI (reference sequence). DNA of the CDR3: TGTGCCAGCAGCCTGACTAGCCCCGCAGATACGCAGTATTTT. Amino acid sequence: CASSLTSPADTQYF.

CDR3 sequence reads: CASSESGQNNQPQHF. CDR3 in DNA: TGTGCCAGCAGTGAAAGTGGGCAGAATAATCAGCCCCAGCATTTT. The chain links TRBV6-1 to TRBJ1-5; no definite D call. This CDR3 contains 15 residues. The V end lost 2 bases, the J end lost 4 bases, and 12 bases lay between the germline ends. Germline CDR1 reads MNHNS; CDR2 reads SASEGT.

This chain joins TRBV7-2 and TRBJ2-5; D may match TRBD1 or TRBD2 (5 bases each). Per the germline V gene, CDR1 is SGHTA and CDR2 is FQGNSA. The CDR3 totals 15 residues. Trimming left V 1 base short and J 2 bases short, with 11 bases between. CDR3 DNA sequence: TGTGCCAGCAGCTTAGGGGGGACGCAACAAGAGACCCAGTACTTC. This codes for CASSLGGTQQETQYF.

This CDR3 reads CASSPGSDRRNTIYF. The CDR3 DNA reads TGTGCCAGCTCCCCAGGCTCGGACCGGAGAAACACCATATATTTT. This chain connects TRBV18 to TRBJ1-3; no firm D call. V was clipped by 6 bases and J by 5 bases, with 17 bases between them. CDR3 size: 15 residues. Germline loops: CDR1 KGHSH, CDR2 LQKENI.

The V call is TRBV14, the J call TRBJ2-5; TRBD1 might be the D (6 bases). CDR1 is SGHDN and CDR2 is FVKESK in the germline V gene. V lost 4 bases and J lost 4, with 16 bases in between. This CDR3 is built from 15 residues. The CDR3 DNA reads as TGTGCCAGCAGCCCCAGGGGAAAGGGACCAGAGACCCAGTACTTC. This encodes CASSPRGKGPETQYF.

The J gene is TRBJ2-7, the V gene TRBV19, with 7 bases identical to TRBD1. This CDR3 is built from 14 residues. The J segment lost 12 bases and the V segment lost 9 bases, leaving 20 bases of the junction unmatched. Germline CDR1 reads LNHDA; CDR2 reads SQIVND (reference sequence). The CDR3 sequence: CASSTRDSSHLRYF. The DNA of the CDR3 is TGTGCCAGCAGCACTAGGGACAGCTCTCATTTGAGGTACTTC. The variable domain in full, completed from reference TRBV19 and TRBJ2-7, reads DGGITQSPKYLFRKEGQNVTLSCEQNLNHDAMYWYRQDPGQGLRLIYYSQIVNDFQKGDIAEGYSVSREKKESFPLTVTSAQKNPTAFYLCASSTRDSSHLRYFGPGTRLTVT.

The rearrangement uses TRBV4-2 and TRBJ2-1; 9 bases align to TRBD2. The CDR3 is 15 residues long. Trimming took 0 bases from V and 12 from J; bases not matched to a gene: 9. Germline CDR1 and CDR2: LGHNA and YNFKEQ. The CDR3: CASSQEYGGRAGQFF. In DNA form, the CDR3 reads TGTGCCAGCAGCCAAGAGTATGGCGGGAGGGCGGGGCAGTTCTTC.

The chain couples TRBV19 to TRBJ1-4, with TRBD1 matching over 7 bases. Trimming removed 8 bases from V and 3 bases from J; junction bases left unmatched: 6. Germline V gene lookup returns CDR1 LNHDA and CDR2 SQIVND (reference sequence). The CDR3 is 14 amino acids. The CDR3 coding sequence is TGTGCCAGTGGCGGACAGGCCGCTAATGAAAAACTGTTTTTT. This gives the protein CASGGQAANEKLFF.

J is TRBJ2-2 and V is TRBV24-1, with 7 bases aligning to TRBD1. Per the germline V gene, CDR1 is KGHDR and CDR2 is SFDVKD. Unmatched junction bases numbered 10, after V lost 4 bases and J lost 6 bases. The CDR3 is 16 amino acids. CDR3 residues: CATSDPDRAGAGELFF. In nucleotides, the CDR3 is TGTGCCACCAGTGACCCCGACAGGGCCGGCGCCGGGGAGCTGTTTTTT.

This clone was counted a few times. The CDR3 sequence: CASSQGGGGRKSEAFF. In DNA, the CDR3 is TGTGCCAGCAGCCAAGGCGGGGGGGGACGAAAGTCGGAAGCTTTCTTT. The rearrangement uses TRBV3-1 (or the pseudogene TRBV3-2) and TRBJ1-1, with a weak D call TRBD1 (5 bases). Trimming cost V 1 base and J 8 bases, with 20 bases left between them. Germline V lookup: CDR1 LGHDT, CDR2 YNNKEL (reference sequence). The CDR3 extends over 16 amino acids.

Only a few counts were recorded for this clone. The V gene is TRBV6-2 or TRBV6-3, the J gene TRBJ2-4; 12 positions match TRBD2. V lost 0 bases to trimming and J lost 7 bases; unmatched junction nucleotides: 13. The CDR3 runs to 19 residues. Germline values: CDR1 MNHEY, CDR2 SVGEGT. The CDR3 sequence is CASSYSSLAGGPRQNIQYF. The CDR3 DNA sequence: TGTGCCAGCAGTTACTCGAGCCTAGCGGGAGGGCCCCGCCAGAACATTCAGTACTTC.

V is TRBV3-1 (or the pseudogene TRBV3-2) and J is TRBJ1-1, with a tentative D call TRBD1 (6 bases). The CDR3 has 15 amino acids. Trimming shortened V by 1 base and J by 4 bases, and 13 bases separated the two germline ends. Germline V gene sequence: CDR1 LGHDT, CDR2 YNNKEL (reference sequence). This CDR3 is CASSQVNRAGTEAFF. The CDR3 DNA follows: TGTGCCAGCAGCCAAGTGAACAGGGCCGGCACTGAAGCTTTCTTT.

V usage is TRBV18 and J usage is TRBJ2-5; D is unclear. V was trimmed by 3 bases and J by 2 bases, leaving 7 bases between them. The length of the CDR3 is 13 residues. CDR1 and CDR2 (germline): KGHSH, LQKENI. This chain's CDR3 is CASSPQNQETQYF. CDR3 nucleotides: TGTGCCAGCTCACCCCAAAATCAAGAGACCCAGTACTTC.

The rearrangement links TRBV18 to TRBJ2-5, with D perhaps matching TRBD2 (5 bases). The length of the CDR3 is 15 residues. From germline, CDR1 is KGHSH and CDR2 LQKENI. Trimming took 0 bases from V and 0 from J, leaving 8 bases between them. The CDR3 protein is CASSPPSGYQETQYF. The CDR3 DNA reads as TGTGCCAGCTCACCACCGAGCGGATACCAAGAGACCCAGTACTTC.

This sequence joins TRBV6-5 and TRBJ2-2; weak D call: TRBD2 (5 bases). The CDR3 runs 16 residues. Trimming stripped 1 base from V and 4 bases from J, with 13 bases between. The V gene's germline CDR1 is MNHEY and CDR2 SVGAGI. CDR3 nucleotides: TGTGCCAGCAGTTACTTCGAGGGCGCGGGCACCGGGGAGCTGTTTTTT. Translated: CASSYFEGAGTGELFF.